These T cell receptor beta chains were read from a single sample in a study of T cells in Graves' hyperthyroidism and ophthalmopathy. TCRdb recomputed calls from the multiplex PCR reads with MiXCR, one row per CDR3 protein. The data hold about 410,000 distinct CDR3 sequences, with about 14% observed a single time. The material sequenced was blood. Receptor source: a woman in her 30s with Graves' ophthalmopathy. The CDR3 runs from the conserved cysteine through the conserved F or W. D genes are given only for firm matches. For some rows the clone size is stated as once, few or many, or as a class when expanded; others skip it.

v_gene	j_gene	d_gene	abundance	CDR3aa	CDR3nt
TRBV7-9	TRBJ1-4	NA	NA	CASSHPRSVANEKLFF	TGTGCCAGCAGCCACCCCAGATCGGTAGCTAATGAAAAACTGTTTTTT
TRBV15	TRBJ1-1	NA	NA	CATSSDLTGNTEAFF	TGTGCCACCAGCAGTGATCTCACGGGGAACACTGAAGCTTTCTTT
TRBV20-1	TRBJ2-5	TRBD2	many	CSAQLHPGGGTQYF	TGCAGTGCTCAATTACATCCCGGGGGGGGGACCCAGTACTTC
TRBV27	TRBJ1-1	NA	many	CASTKGGGEAFF	TGTGCCAGCACCAAAGGGGGGGGTGAAGCTTTCTTT
TRBV4-1	TRBJ1-5	NA	NA	CASSPGPYSNQPQHF	TGCGCCAGCAGCCCCGGACCTTATAGCAATCAGCCCCAGCATTTT
TRBV30	TRBJ1-6	NA	many	CAWSTGPGGALHF	TGTGCCTGGAGTACGGGTCCGGGGGGGGCCCTCCACTTT
TRBV30	TRBJ1-5	TRBD1	many	CALHRGNNQPQHF	TGTGCCTTACACAGGGGAAACAATCAGCCCCAGCATTTT
TRBV4-2	TRBJ2-1	TRBD2	NA	CASSQVELAANNEQFF	TGTGCCAGCAGCCAAGTGGAGCTAGCGGCCAACAATGAGCAGTTCTTC
TRBV7-6	TRBJ2-5	NA	many	CASSLFLAVQETQYF	TGTGCCAGCAGCTTATTTTTGGCAGTCCAAGAGACCCAGTACTTC
TRBV25-1	TRBJ1-1	NA	few	CASSVGGLAFF	TGTGCCAGCAGTGTAGGGGGGTTAGCTTTCTTT
TRBV10-3	TRBJ2-1	TRBD1	many	CAIETGQIGHNEQFF	TGTGCCATAGAGACGGGACAGATTGGCCACAATGAGCAGTTCTTC
TRBV27	TRBJ1-1	NA	many	CASSAGGDTEAFF	TGTGCCAGCAGTGCCGGGGGGGACACTGAAGCTTTCTTT
TRBV24-1	TRBJ2-1	NA	NA	CATSDLQSQESSYNEQSF	TGTGCCACCAGTGATTTGCAGTCACAGGAGAGCTCCTACAATGAGCAGTCCTTC
TRBV5-8	TRBJ2-3	TRBD2	many	CASSFRGGGTDTQYF	TGTGCCAGCAGCTTTAGGGGAGGGGGCACAGATACGCAGTATTTT
TRBV9	TRBJ2-2	NA	NA	CASSKGTGEFGGELFF	TGTGCCAGCAGCAAAGGGACGGGGGAATTTGGCGGGGAGCTGTTTTTT
TRBV2	TRBJ2-2	NA	many	CASSGRELFF	TGTGCCAGCAGCGGGCGGGAGCTGTTTTTT
TRBV28	TRBJ2-1	TRBD1	many	CASSSLDRGFYNEQFF	TGTGCCAGCAGTTCTCTAGACAGGGGCTTCTACAATGAGCAGTTCTTC
TRBV12-3/TRBV12-4	TRBJ1-2	NA	NA	CAGSWTANYGYTF	TGTGCCGGCAGTTGGACAGCTAACTATGGCTACACCTTC
TRBV12-5	TRBJ2-2	TRBD2	many	CASGPTGGAPGELFF	TGTGCTAGTGGCCCAACGGGGGGGGCCCCCGGGGAGCTGTTTTTT
TRBV7-9	TRBJ2-7	NA	many	CASSLGDLEQYF	TGTGCCAGCAGCTTAGGGGACCTCGAGCAGTACTTC
TRBV30	TRBJ1-5	NA	many	CAWGPPDRSNQPQHF	TGTGCCTGGGGACCCCCGGACAGAAGCAATCAGCCCCAGCATTTT
TRBV2	TRBJ1-4	NA	many	CASSQGDSYEKLFF	TGTGCCAGCAGTCAGGGAGATTCGTATGAAAAACTGTTTTTT
TRBV12-5	TRBJ2-5	TRBD2	NA	CASGLVGAPGGHQETQYF	TGTGCTAGTGGTTTGGTCGGGGCTCCGGGGGGGCACCAAGAGACCCAGTACTTC
TRBV7-6	TRBJ2-3	TRBD2	few	CASSQRSGVESDTRYF	TGTGCCAGCAGCCAGAGGAGCGGGGTAGAGTCAGATACGCGGTATTTT
TRBV15	TRBJ1-2	NA	few	CATSRDLKQGGYTF	TGTGCCACCAGCAGAGATCTAAAACAGGGAGGCTACACCTTC
TRBV18	TRBJ2-1	NA	many	CASSPLPGPEQFF	TGTGCCAGCTCACCACTCCCAGGGCCTGAGCAGTTCTTC
TRBV4-1	TRBJ1-6	NA	NA	CASRPTGGNSPLHF	TGCGCCAGCAGACCCACCGGGGGGAATTCACCCCTCCACTTT
TRBV30	TRBJ2-3	NA	many	CAWSVDSGGFSQYF	TGTGCCTGGAGTGTGGACTCCGGTGGTTTTTCGCAGTATTTT
TRBV6-1	TRBJ1-2	NA	many	CASSVLQYYGYTF	TGTGCCAGCAGTGTATTACAGTACTATGGCTACACCTTC
TRBV6-1	TRBJ2-5	NA	many	CASSEGVGRTQYF	TGTGCCAGCAGTGAGGGGGTGGGTAGGACCCAGTACTTC
TRBV29-1	TRBJ2-3	TRBD2	NA	CSRRGGPTDTQYF	TGCAGCCGTCGGGGGGGCCCCACAGATACGCAGTATTTT
TRBV19	TRBJ1-1	TRBD1	NA	CASKRDRALNTEAFF	TGTGCCAGTAAACGGGACAGGGCCCTAAACACTGAAGCTTTCTTT
TRBV6-1	TRBJ2-7	NA	many	CASSATDSYEQYF	TGTGCCAGCAGTGCGACAGACTCCTACGAGCAGTACTTC
TRBV20-1	TRBJ1-6	NA	many	CSASSRGSSYNSPLHF	TGCAGTGCTAGCTCGCGAGGTAGCTCCTATAATTCACCCCTCCACTTT
TRBV9	TRBJ2-3	NA	NA	CASSAGSTSTDTQYF	TGTGCCAGCAGCGCCGGGTCAACTAGCACAGATACGCAGTATTTT
TRBV28	TRBJ2-5	NA	many	CASRRGRAQYF	TGTGCCAGCAGAAGGGGGAGGGCCCAGTACTTC
TRBV27	TRBJ2-7	TRBD2	many	CASSPGLVWGSGEQYF	TGTGCCAGCAGTCCCGGACTAGTGTGGGGGTCGGGCGAGCAGTACTTC
TRBV29-1	TRBJ2-7	NA	few	CSVGGGSSYEQYF	TGCAGCGTTGGGGGCGGAAGCTCCTACGAGCAGTACTTC
TRBV12-3/TRBV12-4	TRBJ2-3	TRBD2	many	CASNIALAGSTDTQYF	TGTGCCAGCAATATAGCACTAGCGGGGAGCACAGATACGCAGTATTTT
TRBV20-1	TRBJ2-5	NA	many	CSARIRNDGETQYF	TGCAGTGCTAGAATTCGCAACGACGGAGAGACCCAGTACTTC
TRBV6-2/TRBV6-3	TRBJ1-1	TRBD1	few	CASSRPTGPPEAFF	TGTGCCAGCAGCCGCCCGACAGGGCCCCCTGAAGCTTTCTTT
TRBV6-1	TRBJ2-1	TRBD1	many	CASSEQGVMSSYNEQFF	TGTGCCAGCAGTGAACAGGGGGTAATGAGCTCCTACAATGAGCAGTTCTTC
TRBV7-2	TRBJ2-1	TRBD2	many	CASSNSGGNYNEQFF	TGTGCCAGCAGCAATAGCGGGGGAAACTACAATGAGCAGTTCTTC
TRBV5-1	TRBJ2-7	NA	many	CASSFNRAYEQYF	TGCGCCAGCAGCTTTAACAGGGCCTACGAGCAGTACTTC
TRBV7-9	TRBJ1-2	TRBD1	few	CASSILTGEYGYTF	TGTGCCAGCAGCATCCTAACAGGGGAGTATGGCTACACCTTC
TRBV29-1	TRBJ1-1	NA	many	CSVEALQRTEAFF	TGCAGCGTTGAGGCCCTACAACGGACTGAAGCTTTCTTT
TRBV20-1	TRBJ1-5	TRBD1	few	CSAGQGSQPQHF	TGCAGTGCGGGACAGGGGTCTCAGCCCCAGCATTTT
TRBV10-3	TRBJ1-3	NA	NA	CAISGSGNTIYF	TGTGCCATCAGTGGCTCTGGAAACACCATATATTTT
TRBV18	TRBJ1-3	NA	many	CASSPSRVENTIYF	TGTGCCAGCTCACCTTCCAGGGTGGAAAACACCATATATTTT
TRBV27	TRBJ2-7	NA	few	CASRDSAYYEQYF	TGTGCCAGTAGGGACTCAGCATACTACGAGCAGTACTTC